Sequencing of this T cell receptor (beta chain) was carried out in a study of CD8 T cells in ankylosing spondylitis. General study findings and limits: In reactive arthritis synovial fluid and blood, some motif variants had been reported before. Reportedly, significant enrichment of disease-linked clones occurred in matched ankylosing spondylitis synovial fluid.

The V and J ends lost 2 bases and 5 bases respectively, with 10 bases between them. Germline-derived CDR1 and CDR2 are SGHRS and YFSETQ. This CDR3 is built from 13 residues. TCRdb reprocessed the 5' RACE reads with MiXCR, giving one entry per CDR3 protein. The sample has 150,000 to 200,000 distinct CDR3 sequences, around 18% seen once; the top ten hold roughly 7.7%. This clonotype came up many times. What it recognizes is unknown. This chain connects TRBV5-1 to TRBJ1-1; D is unresolved. Sequences were obtained from blood, either unsorted or a sorted T cell fraction (not recorded which). The clonotype was recovered from a male donor with ankylosing spondylitis or in good health (not recorded which). CDR3 loop: CASSFSPWTEAFF. As DNA, the CDR3 is TGCGCCAGCAGCTTCAGCCCGTGGACTGAAGCTTTCTTT.